The rows below give T cell receptor beta chains drawn from one sample of a study of T cell responses to AZD1222 COVID-19 vaccine. The assay was immunoSEQ multiplex PCR, and TCRdb's table has in-frame clones only and misses some. The profile shows about 160,000 clones, almost 90% of them singletons. The sequences come from peripheral blood, collected on day 0 of AZD1222 vaccination. Source of these receptors: an adult in good health. The CDR3 runs from the conserved cysteine through the conserved F or W. The D gene is left open where the match is weak. Size values are once, few and many counts, or a class for expanded clones, and some rows have none.

DNA: TGTGCCAGCAAGGTGGAACAGGGGGTCACCGGGGAGCTGTTTTTT
CDR3: CASKVEQGVTGELFF
D: TRBD1
V: TRBV2
size: few
J: TRBJ2-2

DNA: TGTGCCAGCAGCCAAGATTCTTTTAATACAGGCCAAAGGAACATTCAGTACTTC
CDR3: CASSQDSFNTGQRNIQYF
D: -
V: TRBV4-2
size: -
J: TRBJ2-4

DNA: TGTGCCAGCAGCTTAGGTTCGGGGTCCGCTTTCTTT
CDR3: CASSLGSGSAFF
D: -
V: TRBV11-3
size: -
J: TRBJ1-1

DNA: TGTGCCATCAGTGAGTCGGGAAGCACAGATACGCAGTATTTT
CDR3: CAISESGSTDTQYF
D: -
V: TRBV10-3
size: -
J: TRBJ2-3

DNA: TGTGCCTGGAGTGTAAGGGTCGGCGAGACCCAGTACTTC
CDR3: CAWSVRVGETQYF
D: -
V: TRBV30
size: -
J: TRBJ2-5

DNA: TGTGCCACCAGCGACAGGGGCAATCAGCCCCAGCATTTT
CDR3: CATSDRGNQPQHF
D: TRBD1
V: TRBV24-1
size: -
J: TRBJ1-5

DNA: TGCGCCAGCAGCTTGGATCCGGGAGGGACTGAAGCTTTCTTT
CDR3: CASSLDPGGTEAFF
D: -
V: TRBV5-1
size: -
J: TRBJ1-1

DNA: TGTGCCATCAGTGAGTCGAGGGCCGGGACAGGGATTTACGAGCAGTACTTC
CDR3: CAISESRAGTGIYEQYF
D: TRBD1
V: TRBV10-3
size: -
J: TRBJ2-7

DNA: TGTGCCAGCAGTTTTGACAGAGACTCTGGAAACACCATATATTTT
CDR3: CASSFDRDSGNTIYF
D: -
V: TRBV28
size: -
J: TRBJ1-3

DNA: TGTGCCAGCAAGGGGGGTGGGACAGGGTTTGCTTTCTTT
CDR3: CASKGGGTGFAFF
D: TRBD1
V: TRBV28
size: once
J: TRBJ1-1

DNA: TGTGCCAGCAGCTCCATCCCTCTCAGGGTATGCAATCAGCCCCAGCATTTT
CDR3: CASSSIPLRVCNQPQHF
D: -
V: TRBV11-3
size: -
J: TRBJ1-5

DNA: TGTGCCAGCAGTTACGACGGAGACAATGAGCAGTTCTTC
CDR3: CASSYDGDNEQFF
D: -
V: TRBV6-5
size: -
J: TRBJ2-1

DNA: TGTGCCAGCAGCGTAGGGGGCAACCAAGAGACCCAGTACTTC
CDR3: CASSVGGNQETQYF
D: -
V: TRBV9
size: -
J: TRBJ2-5

DNA: TGCAGTGCTAGTGGTCTAGTGGTCGGCTTGGGAACTGAAGCTTTCTTT
CDR3: CSASGLVVGLGTEAFF
D: -
V: TRBV20-1
size: -
J: TRBJ1-1

DNA: TGCGCCAGCAGCCGGGACAAGGCCCCCCAGGGGAACACTGAAGCTTTCTTT
CDR3: CASSRDKAPQGNTEAFF
D: -
V: TRBV4-1
size: -
J: TRBJ1-1

DNA: TGTGCCAGCAGAAGAACCAACAAGGGCGAGCAGTACTTC
CDR3: CASRRTNKGEQYF
D: -
V: TRBV28
size: -
J: TRBJ2-7

DNA: TGCAGTGCTAGTGACAGGAACAATCAGCCCCAGCATTTT
CDR3: CSASDRNNQPQHF
D: -
V: TRBV20-1
size: -
J: TRBJ1-5

DNA: TGTGCCAGCACCCCTGGGGGGGCTGAGACCCAGTACTTC
CDR3: CASTPGGAETQYF
D: -
V: TRBV7-2
size: once
J: TRBJ2-5

DNA: TGTGCCAGCAGCGGTAGCGGGTCAAGCTCCTACGAGCAGTACTTC
CDR3: CASSGSGSSSYEQYF
D: TRBD2
V: TRBV28
size: -
J: TRBJ2-7

DNA: TGTGCCAGCAGCCAAGATCCACGGGGTAACGGCTATGGCTACACCTTC
CDR3: CASSQDPRGNGYGYTF
D: -
V: TRBV4-2
size: -
J: TRBJ1-2

DNA: TGTGCCAGCAGCCACTCCCTGATCGACAAGCGGAACACTGAAGCTTTCTTT
CDR3: CASSHSLIDKRNTEAFF
D: -
V: TRBV7-8
size: -
J: TRBJ1-1

DNA: TGTGCCAGCAGCTCGGGACAGGGCGCTCAGCCCCAGCATTTT
CDR3: CASSSGQGAQPQHF
D: TRBD1
V: TRBV7-6
size: -
J: TRBJ1-5

DNA: TGTGCCAGCTCACCAAAGGGGGTTCAAGAGACCCAGTACTTC
CDR3: CASSPKGVQETQYF
D: -
V: TRBV18
size: -
J: TRBJ2-5

DNA: TGTGCCAGCGCTGGACAGTTCCAGGGTGAGCAGTTCTTC
CDR3: CASAGQFQGEQFF
D: -
V: TRBV25-1
size: -
J: TRBJ2-1

DNA: TGTGCCAGCAGCGGGGACAACGAGCAGTACTTC
CDR3: CASSGDNEQYF
D: -
V: TRBV7-2
size: -
J: TRBJ2-7